This T cell receptor (beta chain) appears in the sequencing data of a study of CD8 T cells in Susac syndrome. Random-hexamer reverse transcription was applied to 0.5 to 1 ug RNA. Using its own MiXCR run on the immunoSEQ multiplex PCR reads, TCRdb lists one record per CDR3 protein. The sample holds approximately 220,000 distinct CDR3 sequences; around 90% are singletons and the top ten take about 0.12%. Germline CDR1 is MNHEY and CDR2 is SMNVEV (reference sequence). V was pared by 5 bases and J by 0 bases, with 11 bases between. This CDR3 has 15 amino acids. This TCR was sampled from a human donor with multiple sclerosis. Sequencing input: CD8+ T cells from PBMCs. This chain uses TRBV27 with TRBJ1-5; a possible D gene is TRBD1 (5 bases). CDR3 protein: CASSLWGSSNQPQHF. The CDR3 bases are TGTGCCAGCAGTCTTTGGGGCTCTAGCAATCAGCCCCAGCATTTT.